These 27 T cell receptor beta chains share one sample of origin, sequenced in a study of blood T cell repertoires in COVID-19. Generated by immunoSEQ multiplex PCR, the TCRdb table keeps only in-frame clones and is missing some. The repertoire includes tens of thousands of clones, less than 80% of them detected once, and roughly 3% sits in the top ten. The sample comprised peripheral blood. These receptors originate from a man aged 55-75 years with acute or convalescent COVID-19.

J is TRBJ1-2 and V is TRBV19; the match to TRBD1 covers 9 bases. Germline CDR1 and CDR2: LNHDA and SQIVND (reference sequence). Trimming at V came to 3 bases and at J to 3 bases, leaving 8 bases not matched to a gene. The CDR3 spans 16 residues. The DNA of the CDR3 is TGTGCCAGTAGTATGAGCCGGGACAGGGAAGACTATGGCTACACCTTC. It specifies CASSMSRDREDYGYTF.

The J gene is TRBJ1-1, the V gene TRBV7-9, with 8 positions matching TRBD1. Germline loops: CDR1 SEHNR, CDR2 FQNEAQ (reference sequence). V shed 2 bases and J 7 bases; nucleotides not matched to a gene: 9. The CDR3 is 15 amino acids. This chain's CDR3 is CASSLTLYTGGEAFF. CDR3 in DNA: TGTGCCAGCAGCTTAACGCTTTACACAGGGGGTGAAGCTTTCTTT.

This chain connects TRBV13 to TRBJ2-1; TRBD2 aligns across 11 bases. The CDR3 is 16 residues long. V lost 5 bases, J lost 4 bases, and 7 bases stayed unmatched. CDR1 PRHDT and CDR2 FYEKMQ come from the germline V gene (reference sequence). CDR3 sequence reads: CASSTELAGEYNEQFF. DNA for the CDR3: TGTGCCAGCAGCACTGAACTAGCGGGAGAGTACAATGAGCAGTTCTTC.

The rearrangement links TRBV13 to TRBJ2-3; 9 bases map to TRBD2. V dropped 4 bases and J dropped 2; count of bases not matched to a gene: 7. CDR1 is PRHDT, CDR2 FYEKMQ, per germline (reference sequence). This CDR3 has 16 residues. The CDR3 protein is CASSCRGGRDTDTQYF. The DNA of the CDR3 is TGTGCCAGCAGCTGCCGCGGCGGGAGGGACACAGATACGCAGTATTTT. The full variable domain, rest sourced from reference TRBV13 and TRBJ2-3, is AAGVIQSPRHLIKEKRETATLKCYPIPRHDTVYWYQQGPGQDPQFLISFYEKMQSDKGSIPDRFSAQQFSDYHSELNMSSLELGDSALYFCASSCRGGRDTDTQYFGPGTRLTVL.

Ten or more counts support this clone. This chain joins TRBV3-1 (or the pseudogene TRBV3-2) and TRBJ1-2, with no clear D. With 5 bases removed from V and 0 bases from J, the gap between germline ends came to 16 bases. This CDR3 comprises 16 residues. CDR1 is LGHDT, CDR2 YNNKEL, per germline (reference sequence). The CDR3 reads CASSDQYRNPNYGYTF. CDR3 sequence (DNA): TGTGCCAGCAGCGATCAGTACCGCAACCCTAACTATGGCTACACCTTC.

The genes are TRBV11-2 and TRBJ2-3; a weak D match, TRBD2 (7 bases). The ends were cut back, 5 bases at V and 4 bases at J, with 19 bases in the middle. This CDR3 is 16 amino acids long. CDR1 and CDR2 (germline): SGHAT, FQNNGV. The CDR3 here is CASSRAPGAGADTQYF. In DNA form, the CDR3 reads TGTGCCAGCAGCAGGGCCCCGGGGGCGGGAGCAGATACGCAGTATTTT.

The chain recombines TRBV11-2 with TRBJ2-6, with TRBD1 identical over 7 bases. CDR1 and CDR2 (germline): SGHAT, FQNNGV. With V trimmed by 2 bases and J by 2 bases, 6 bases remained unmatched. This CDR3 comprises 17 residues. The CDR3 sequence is CASSLLQGTAGANVLTF. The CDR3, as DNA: TGTGCCAGCAGCTTATTACAGGGGACGGCTGGGGCCAACGTCCTGACTTTC.

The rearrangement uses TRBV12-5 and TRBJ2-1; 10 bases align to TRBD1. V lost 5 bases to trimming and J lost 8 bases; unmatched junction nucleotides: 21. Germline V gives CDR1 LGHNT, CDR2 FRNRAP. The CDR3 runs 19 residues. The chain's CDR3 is CASGTLWSWDRGPDDEQFF. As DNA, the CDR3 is TGTGCTAGTGGTACACTGTGGTCTTGGGACAGGGGACCTGATGATGAGCAGTTCTTC.

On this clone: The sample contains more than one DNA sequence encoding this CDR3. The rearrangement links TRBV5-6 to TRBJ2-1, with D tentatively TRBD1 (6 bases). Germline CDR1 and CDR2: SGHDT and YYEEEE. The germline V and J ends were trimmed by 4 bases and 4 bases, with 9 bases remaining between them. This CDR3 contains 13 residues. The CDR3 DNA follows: TGTGCCAGCAGCCCAGGACAGTACAATGAGCAGTTCTTC. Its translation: CASSPGQYNEQFF.

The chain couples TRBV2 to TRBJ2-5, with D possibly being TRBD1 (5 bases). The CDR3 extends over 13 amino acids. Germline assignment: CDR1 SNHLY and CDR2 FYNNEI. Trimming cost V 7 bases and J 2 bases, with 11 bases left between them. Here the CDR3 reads CASKQELQETQYF. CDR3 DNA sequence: TGTGCCAGCAAACAGGAACTTCAAGAGACCCAGTACTTC.

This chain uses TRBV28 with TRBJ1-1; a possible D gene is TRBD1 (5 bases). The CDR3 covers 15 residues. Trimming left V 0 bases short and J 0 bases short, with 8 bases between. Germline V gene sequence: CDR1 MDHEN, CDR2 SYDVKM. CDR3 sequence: CASSLWGGMNTEAFF. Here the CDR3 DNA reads TGTGCCAGCAGTTTATGGGGGGGAATGAACACTGAAGCTTTCTTT.

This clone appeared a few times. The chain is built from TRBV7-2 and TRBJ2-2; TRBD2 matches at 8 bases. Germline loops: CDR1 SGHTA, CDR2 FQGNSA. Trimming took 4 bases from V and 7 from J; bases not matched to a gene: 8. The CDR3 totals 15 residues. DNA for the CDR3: TGTGCCAGCAGCTCGTTAGCGGGAAGTATCGGGGAGCTGTTTTTT. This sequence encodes CASSSLAGSIGELFF.

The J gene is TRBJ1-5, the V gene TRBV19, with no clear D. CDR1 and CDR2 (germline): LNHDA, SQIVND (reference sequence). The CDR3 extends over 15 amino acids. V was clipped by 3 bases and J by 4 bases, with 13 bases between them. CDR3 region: CASSIPTPKNQPQHF. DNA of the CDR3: TGTGCCAGTAGTATCCCCACTCCCAAGAATCAGCCCCAGCATTTT.

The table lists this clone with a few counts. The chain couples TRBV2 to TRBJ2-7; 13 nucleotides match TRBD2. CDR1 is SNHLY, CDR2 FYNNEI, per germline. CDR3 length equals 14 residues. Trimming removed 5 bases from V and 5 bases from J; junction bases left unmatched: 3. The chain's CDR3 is CASSRTSGSDEQYF. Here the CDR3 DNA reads TGTGCCAGCAGTCGGACTAGCGGGAGCGACGAGCAGTACTTC.

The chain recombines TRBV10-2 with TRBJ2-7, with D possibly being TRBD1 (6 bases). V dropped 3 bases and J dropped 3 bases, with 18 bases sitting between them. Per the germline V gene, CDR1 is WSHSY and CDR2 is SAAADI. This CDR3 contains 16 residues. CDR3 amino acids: CASSDPVRDTIYEQYF. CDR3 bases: TGCGCCAGCAGTGACCCGGTCCGGGACACCATCTACGAGCAGTACTTC.

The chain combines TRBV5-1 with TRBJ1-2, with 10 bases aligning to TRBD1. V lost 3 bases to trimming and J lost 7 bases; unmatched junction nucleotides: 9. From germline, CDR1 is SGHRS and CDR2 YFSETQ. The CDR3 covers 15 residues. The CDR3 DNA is TGCGCCAGCAGCTCTCCGGGACAGGGGAGGGGTGGCTACACCTTC. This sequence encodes CASSSPGQGRGGYTF.

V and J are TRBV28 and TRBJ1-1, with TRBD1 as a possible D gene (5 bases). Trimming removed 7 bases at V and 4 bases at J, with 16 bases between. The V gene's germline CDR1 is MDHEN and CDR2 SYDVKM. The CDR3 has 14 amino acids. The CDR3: CASTSPGGRTEAFF. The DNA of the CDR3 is TGTGCCAGCACTTCCCCCGGGGGTCGCACTGAAGCTTTCTTT.

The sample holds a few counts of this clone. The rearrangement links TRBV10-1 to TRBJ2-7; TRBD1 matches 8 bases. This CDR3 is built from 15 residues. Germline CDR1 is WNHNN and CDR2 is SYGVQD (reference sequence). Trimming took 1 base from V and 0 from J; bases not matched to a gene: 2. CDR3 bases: TGCGCCAGCAGTGAGTACAGGGGGAGCTCCTACGAGCAGTACTTC. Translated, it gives CASSEYRGSSYEQYF.

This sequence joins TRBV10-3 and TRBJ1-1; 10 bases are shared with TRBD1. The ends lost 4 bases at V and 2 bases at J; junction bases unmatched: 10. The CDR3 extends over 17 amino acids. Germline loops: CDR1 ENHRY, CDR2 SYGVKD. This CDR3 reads CAISGRDRGRRNTEAFF. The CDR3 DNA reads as TGTGCCATCAGTGGTCGGGACAGGGGACGGCGTAACACTGAAGCTTTCTTT.

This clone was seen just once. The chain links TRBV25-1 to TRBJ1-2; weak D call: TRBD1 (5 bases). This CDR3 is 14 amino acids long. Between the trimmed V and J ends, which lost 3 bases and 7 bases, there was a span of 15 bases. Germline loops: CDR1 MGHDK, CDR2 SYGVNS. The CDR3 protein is CASSDSWGRGGYTF. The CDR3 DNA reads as TGTGCCAGCAGTGACTCTTGGGGCAGAGGTGGCTACACCTTC.

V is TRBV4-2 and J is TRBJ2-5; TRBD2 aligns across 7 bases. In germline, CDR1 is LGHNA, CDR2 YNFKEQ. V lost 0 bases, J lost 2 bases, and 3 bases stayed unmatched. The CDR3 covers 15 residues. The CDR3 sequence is CASSQDPSGQETQYF. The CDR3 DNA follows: TGTGCCAGCAGCCAAGACCCTAGCGGACAAGAGACCCAGTACTTC.

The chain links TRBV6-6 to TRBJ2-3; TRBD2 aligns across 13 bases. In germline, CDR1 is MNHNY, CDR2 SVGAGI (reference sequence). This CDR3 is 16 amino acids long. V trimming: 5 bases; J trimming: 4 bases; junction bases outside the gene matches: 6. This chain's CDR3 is CASSPRLAGGSDTQYF. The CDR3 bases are TGTGCCAGCAGTCCCCGACTAGCGGGAGGCTCAGATACGCAGTATTTT.

This CDR3 reads CASSDRGRFSNQPQHF. CDR3 coding DNA: TGTGCCAGCAGTGACAGGGGGCGATTCAGCAATCAGCCCCAGCATTTT. The V and J genes are TRBV2 and TRBJ1-5; 8 bases agree with TRBD1. The germline V gene encodes CDR1 SNHLY and CDR2 FYNNEI. This CDR3 comprises 16 residues. Germline trimming cut 3 bases from V and 1 base from J; bases unmatched to any gene: 5.

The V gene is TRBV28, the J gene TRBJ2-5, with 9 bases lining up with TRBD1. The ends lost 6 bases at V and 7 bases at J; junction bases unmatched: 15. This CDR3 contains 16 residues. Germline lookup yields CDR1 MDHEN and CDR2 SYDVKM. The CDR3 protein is CASRALRGTGRMTQYF. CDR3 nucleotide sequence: TGTGCCAGCAGGGCCTTAAGGGGGACAGGGAGGATGACCCAGTACTTC.

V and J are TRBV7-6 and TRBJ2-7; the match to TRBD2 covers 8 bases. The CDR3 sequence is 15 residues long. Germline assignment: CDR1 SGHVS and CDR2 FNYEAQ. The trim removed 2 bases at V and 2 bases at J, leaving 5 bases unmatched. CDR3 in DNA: TGTGCCAGCAGCTTATTTCCAGCGGGGGCCTACGAGCAGTACTTC. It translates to CASSLFPAGAYEQYF. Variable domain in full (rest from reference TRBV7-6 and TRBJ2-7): GAGVSQSPRYKVTKRGQDVALRCDPISGHVSLYWYRQALGQGPEFLTYFNYEAQQDKSGLPNDRFSAERPEGSISTLTIQRTEQRDSAMYRCASSLFPAGAYEQYFGPGTRLTVT.

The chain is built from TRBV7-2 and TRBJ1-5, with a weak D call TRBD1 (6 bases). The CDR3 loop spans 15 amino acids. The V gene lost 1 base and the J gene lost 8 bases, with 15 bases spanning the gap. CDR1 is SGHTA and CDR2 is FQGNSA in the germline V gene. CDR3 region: CASSLERGHSKPQHF. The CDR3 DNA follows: TGTGCCAGCAGCTTAGAAAGGGGACACAGTAAGCCCCAGCATTTT.

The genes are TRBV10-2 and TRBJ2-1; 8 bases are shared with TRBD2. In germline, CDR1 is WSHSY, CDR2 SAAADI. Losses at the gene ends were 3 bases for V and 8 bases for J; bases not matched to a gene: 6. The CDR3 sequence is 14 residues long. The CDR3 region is CASSDQRELDEQFF. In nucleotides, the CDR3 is TGCGCCAGCAGTGATCAGCGGGAGCTCGATGAGCAGTTCTTC.